Listed here are 15 T cell receptor beta chains from one sample, sequenced in a study of control samples from healthy donors and cancer patients. Sequencing used immunoSEQ multiplex PCR; TCRdb keeps in-frame clones, though not all of them. The sample includes roughly 180,000 clones, roughly 95% of them seen just once. Specimen: blood. The receptors derive from a woman in her sixties in good health.

The V and J genes are TRBV5-1 and TRBJ2-1, with 9 bases fitting TRBD2. The CDR3 is 14 residues long. Germline values: CDR1 SGHRS, CDR2 YFSETQ. Trimming cost V 0 bases and J 10 bases; bases outside gene matches: 5. CDR3 region: CASSLGSGGQEQFF. The CDR3 DNA is TGCGCCAGCAGCTTGGGGAGCGGGGGGCAGGAGCAGTTCTTC.

The genes are TRBV7-9 and TRBJ1-6; the D gene is possibly TRBD1 (5 bases). The CDR3 contains 14 residues. V lost 1 base to trimming and J lost 13 bases, with 14 bases between them. The germline V gene has CDR1 SEHNR and CDR2 FQNEAQ (reference sequence). The CDR3 nucleotides read TGTGCCAGCAGCTTAGGGAACCAAGGGGCTCCCCTCCACTTT. This encodes CASSLGNQGAPLHF.

The chain combines TRBV11-3 with TRBJ2-7; D perhaps matches TRBD1 (6 bases). V lost 1 base and J lost 0, with 10 bases in between. This CDR3 comprises 15 residues. Germline V CDR1 and CDR2: SGHNT, YENEEA. DNA for the CDR3: TGTGCCAGCAGCTTAGGAGGGGGAAGCTCCTACGAGCAGTACTTC. It translates to CASSLGGGSSYEQYF.

V and J are TRBV18 and TRBJ2-7; 15 nucleotides align to TRBD2. The CDR3 loop spans 18 amino acids. Trimming at V came to 6 bases and at J to 3 bases, leaving 12 bases not matched to a gene. CDR1 is KGHSH and CDR2 is LQKENI in the germline V gene. The CDR3 here is CASSLGTSGGYERYEQYF. CDR3 DNA: TGTGCCAGCTCTCTCGGGACTAGCGGGGGGTATGAGCGCTACGAGCAGTACTTC.

The chain couples TRBV5-5 to TRBJ1-6; D unclear. CDR1 SGHKS and CDR2 YYEKEE come from the germline V gene (reference sequence). V was trimmed by 0 bases and J by 9 bases, leaving 13 bases between them. The CDR3 extends over 15 amino acids. This CDR3 reads CASSLAAKLSSPLHF. CDR3 in DNA: TGTGCCAGCAGCTTGGCGGCAAAGCTTAGTTCACCCCTCCACTTT. The complete variable domain, with remaining parts taken from reference TRBV5-5 and TRBJ1-6, reads DAGVTQSPTHLIKTRGQQVTLRCSPISGHKSVSWYQQVLGQGPQFIFQYYEKEERGRGNFPDRFSARQFPNYSSELNVNALLLGDSALYLCASSLAAKLSSPLHFGNGTRLTVT.

The V and J genes are TRBV12-3 or TRBV12-4 and TRBJ1-2; unclear D gene. CDR3 length: 12 residues. V was trimmed by 6 bases and J by 5 bases, leaving 10 bases between them. CDR3 residues: CASSGSQYGYTF. In DNA, the CDR3 is TGTGCCAGCAGCGGATCCCAATATGGCTACACCTTC.

V usage is TRBV3-1 (or the pseudogene TRBV3-2) and J usage is TRBJ2-5; D gene uncertain. Germline V gene sequence: CDR1 LGHDT, CDR2 YNNKEL (reference sequence). Trimming took off 4 bases at V and 2 bases at J, with 8 bases between the two ends. This CDR3 comprises 13 residues. CDR3 DNA: TGTGCCAGCAGCCTCGCGCCGCAAGAGACCCAGTACTTC. It codes for CASSLAPQETQYF.

This chain joins TRBV29-1 and TRBJ2-3; 7 bases match TRBD2. The CDR3 runs 13 residues. Germline assignment: CDR1 SQVTM and CDR2 ANQGSEA. V shed 1 base and J 3 bases; nucleotides not matched to a gene: 1. In nucleotides, the CDR3 is TGCAGCGTTGAAGCGGGGGGAACAGATACGCAGTATTTT. This gives the protein CSVEAGGTDTQYF.

Here the CDR3 reads CASSPSMNTEAFF. CDR3 nucleotides: TGTGCCAGCAGTCCATCGATGAACACTGAAGCTTTCTTT. The rearrangement joins TRBV27 to TRBJ1-1; D not certain. CDR1 MNHEY and CDR2 SMNVEV come from the germline V gene (reference sequence). This CDR3 is built from 13 residues. Between the trimmed V and J ends, which lost 5 bases and 0 bases, there was a span of 7 bases.

The genes are TRBV6-5 and TRBJ1-5; no clear D. Germline CDR1 and CDR2: MNHEY and SVGAGI. CDR3 length: 15 residues. V was cut by 6 bases and J by 0 bases, with 12 bases left in between. CDR3 nucleotides: TGTGCCAGCAGACCCAGGATAAATAGCAATCAGCCCCAGCATTTT. This translates into CASRPRINSNQPQHF.

This clone was seen a single time. The chain employs TRBV30 and TRBJ1-5, with TRBD1 identical over 9 bases. The CDR3 length is 15 residues. V shed 5 bases and J 6 bases; nucleotides not matched to a gene: 11. Germline V CDR1 and CDR2: GTSNPN, SVGIG (reference sequence). The CDR3 is CAWGIRTGGGQPQHF. The CDR3 nucleotides read TGTGCCTGGGGTATCCGAACAGGGGGCGGTCAGCCCCAGCATTTT. Drawing the rest from reference TRBV30 and TRBJ1-5, the complete variable domain is SQTIHQWPATLVQPVGSPLSLECTVEGTSNPNLYWYRQAAGRGLQLLFYSVGIGQISSEVPQNLSASRPQDRQFILSSKKLLLSDSGFYLCAWGIRTGGGQPQHFGDGTRLSIL.

The chain carries TRBV5-1 and TRBJ1-6, with D perhaps TRBD1 (6 bases). The CDR3 is 15 amino acids. Germline V lookup: CDR1 SGHRS, CDR2 YFSETQ. The V gene lost 0 bases and the J gene lost 6 bases, with 10 bases spanning the gap. The CDR3 loop reads CASSLEGTSNSPLHF. The CDR3 region has the DNA TGCGCCAGCAGCTTGGAGGGGACATCTAATTCACCCCTCCACTTT.

The chain links TRBV6-5 to TRBJ1-5; D ambiguous. The CDR3 is made up of 14 amino acids. V was clipped by 4 bases and J by 3 bases, with 10 bases between them. Germline CDR1 reads MNHEY; CDR2 reads SVGAGI. CDR3 amino acids: CASSWNRNNQPQHF. The CDR3 nucleotides read TGTGCCAGCAGTTGGAATAGAAACAATCAGCCCCAGCATTTT.

The chain joins TRBV6-5 to TRBJ2-3; a possible D gene is TRBD2 (7 bases). This CDR3 has 13 residues. Trimming removed 4 bases at V and 8 bases at J, with 13 bases between. CDR1 is MNHEY, CDR2 SVGAGI, per germline. The CDR3 loop is CASSSGGRGTQYF. CDR3 DNA: TGTGCCAGCAGTTCCGGGGGGCGGGGTACGCAGTATTTT.

The chain links TRBV4-3 to TRBJ1-6; unclear D gene. The CDR3 has 15 residues. V was clipped by 4 bases and J by 7 bases, with 14 bases between them. The V gene's germline CDR1 is LGHNA and CDR2 YSLEER. CDR3 DNA sequence: TGCGCCAGCAGCCGGATTGGGCAGGCCAATTCACCCCTCCACTTT. It encodes CASSRIGQANSPLHF.